This TCR beta chain was identified during a study of OX40 agonist ivuxolimab in advanced cancers. Study background: Dose-escalation subjects each had hepatocellular carcinoma, melanoma, renal cell or head and neck cancer. Whole-study findings and limits: CD4+ and CD8+ T cells in blood underwent clonal expansion by week 6 at 0.1 to 3.0 mg/kg.

Measured with immunoSEQ multiplex PCR; TCRdb has only the in-frame clones, and not every one. In the table there are tens of thousands of clones, 89% of which are singletons. J gave up 2 bases and V 1 base, and 18 bases lay outside the gene matches. The CDR3 is made up of 20 amino acids. In germline, CDR1 is SGHVS, CDR2 FQNEAQ. Exclusion applied to patients with autoimmune disease history or systemic immunosuppression. With regard to this clone: The antigen remains undetermined.

The J gene is TRBJ1-2, the V gene TRBV7-8; TRBD1 agrees at 8 bases. The clonotype was recovered from an adult with an advanced solid tumor such as melanoma, head and neck, liver or kidney cancer. The sequencing here drew on CD4+ or CD8+ T cells sorted from blood, taken in a trial of the OX40 agonist ivuxolimab. The CDR3 nucleotides are TGTGCCAGCAGCTTAGAGTCGGAGGCCGGGACAGGCGATACAAACTATGGCTACACCTTC. This encodes CASSLESEAGTGDTNYGYTF. The entire variable domain, with the rest obtained from reference TRBV7-8 and TRBJ1-2, is as follows: GAGVSQSPRYKVAKRGQDVALRCDPISGHVSLFWYQQALGQGPEFLTYFQNEAQLDKSGLPSDRFFAERPEGSVSTLKIQRTQQEDSAVYLCASSLESEAGTGDTNYGYTFGSGTRLTVV.